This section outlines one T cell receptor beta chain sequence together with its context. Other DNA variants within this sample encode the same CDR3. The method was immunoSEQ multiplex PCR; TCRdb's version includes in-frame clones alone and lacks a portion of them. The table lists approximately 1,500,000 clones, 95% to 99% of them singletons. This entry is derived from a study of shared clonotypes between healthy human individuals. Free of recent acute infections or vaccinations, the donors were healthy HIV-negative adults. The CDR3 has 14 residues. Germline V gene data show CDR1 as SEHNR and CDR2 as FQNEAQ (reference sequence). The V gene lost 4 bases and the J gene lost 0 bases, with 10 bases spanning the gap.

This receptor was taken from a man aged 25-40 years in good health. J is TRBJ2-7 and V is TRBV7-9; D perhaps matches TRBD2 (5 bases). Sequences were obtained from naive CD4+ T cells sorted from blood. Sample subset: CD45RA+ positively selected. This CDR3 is CASSSGGPSYEQYF. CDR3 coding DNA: TGTGCCAGCAGCTCTGGAGGCCCCTCCTACGAGCAGTACTTC. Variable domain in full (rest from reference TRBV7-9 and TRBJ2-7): DTGVSQNPRHKITKRGQNVTFRCDPISEHNRLYWYRQTLGQGPEFLTYFQNEAQLEKSRLLSDRFSAERPKGSFSTLEIQRTEQGDSAMYLCASSSGGPSYEQYFGPGTRLTVT.